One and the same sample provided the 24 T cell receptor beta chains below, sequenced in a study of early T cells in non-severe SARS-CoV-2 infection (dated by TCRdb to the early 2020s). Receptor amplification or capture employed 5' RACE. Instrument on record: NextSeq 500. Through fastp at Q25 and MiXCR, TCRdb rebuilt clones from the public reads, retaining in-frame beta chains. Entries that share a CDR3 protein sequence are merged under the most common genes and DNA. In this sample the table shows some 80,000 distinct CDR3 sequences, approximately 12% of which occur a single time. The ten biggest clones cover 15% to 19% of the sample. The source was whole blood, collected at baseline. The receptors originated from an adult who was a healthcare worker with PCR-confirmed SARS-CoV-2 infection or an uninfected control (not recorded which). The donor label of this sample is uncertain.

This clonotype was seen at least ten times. The CDR3 loop reads CASSLDPDTQYF. The CDR3 DNA is TGTGCCAGCAGCCTTGACCCCGATACGCAGTATTTT. The genes are TRBV6-6 and TRBJ2-3, with unresolved D. From germline, CDR1 is MNHNY and CDR2 SVGAGI (reference sequence). The CDR3 loop spans 12 amino acids. Deletions cut 6 bases from V and 6 bases from J, with 10 bases between.

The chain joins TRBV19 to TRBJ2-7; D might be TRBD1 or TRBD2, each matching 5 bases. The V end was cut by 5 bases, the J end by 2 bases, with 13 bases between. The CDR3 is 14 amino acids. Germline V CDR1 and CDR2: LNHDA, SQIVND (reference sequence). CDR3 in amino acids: CASSSWDGAYEQYF. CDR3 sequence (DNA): TGTGCCAGTAGTTCGTGGGACGGAGCCTACGAGCAGTACTTC.

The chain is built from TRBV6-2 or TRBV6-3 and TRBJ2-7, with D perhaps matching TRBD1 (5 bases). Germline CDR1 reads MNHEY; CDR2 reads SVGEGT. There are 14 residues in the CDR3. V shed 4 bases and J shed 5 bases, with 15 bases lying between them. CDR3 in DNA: TGTGCCAGCAGTTCCCCCCTCAGGGTCCACGAGCAGTACTTC. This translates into CASSSPLRVHEQYF.

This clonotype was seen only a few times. The CDR3 loop reads CASQFLPARGRGTDTQYF. CDR3 nucleotide sequence: TGTGCCAGCCAGTTCCTCCCCGCCAGGGGGCGCGGCACAGATACGCAGTATTTT. V usage is TRBV27 and J usage is TRBJ2-3; 8 nucleotides agree with TRBD1. J gave up 1 base and V 8 bases, and 17 bases lay outside the gene matches. Germline V lookup: CDR1 MNHEY, CDR2 SMNVEV (reference sequence). This CDR3 comprises 18 residues.

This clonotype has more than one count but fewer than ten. CDR3 sequence reads: CASLKGFGETQYF. CDR3 DNA sequence: TGCGCCAGCCTCAAGGGATTTGGCGAGACCCAGTACTTC. This chain connects TRBV5-1 to TRBJ2-5, with no clear D. V was clipped by 7 bases and J by 5 bases, with 15 bases between them. This CDR3 is built from 13 residues. CDR1 is SGHRS and CDR2 is YFSETQ in the germline V gene.

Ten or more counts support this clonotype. Here the CDR3 reads CASIEGASYGYTF. The CDR3 DNA follows: TGTGCCAGTATTGAGGGGGCCTCCTATGGCTACACCTTC. The gene calls are TRBV19 and TRBJ1-2, with 7 bases that match TRBD1. The V and J ends lost 7 bases and 4 bases, in that order; junction bases with no gene match: 6. The length of the CDR3 is 13 residues. Germline CDR1 LNHDA, CDR2 SQIVND (reference sequence).

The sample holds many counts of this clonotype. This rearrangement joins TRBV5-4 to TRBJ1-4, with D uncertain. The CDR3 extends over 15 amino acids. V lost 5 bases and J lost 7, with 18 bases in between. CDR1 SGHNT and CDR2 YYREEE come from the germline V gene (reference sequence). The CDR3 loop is CASSPSGRYGEKLFF. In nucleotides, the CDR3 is TGTGCCAGCAGTCCCAGTGGCCGCTACGGTGAAAAACTGTTTTTT.

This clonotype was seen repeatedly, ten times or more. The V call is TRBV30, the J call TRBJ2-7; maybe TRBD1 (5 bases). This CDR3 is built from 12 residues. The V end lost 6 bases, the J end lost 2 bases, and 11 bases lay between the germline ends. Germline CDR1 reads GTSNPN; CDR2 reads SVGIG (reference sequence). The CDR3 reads CACSVGPYEQYF. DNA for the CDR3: TGTGCCTGTTCGGTGGGGCCCTACGAGCAGTACTTC.

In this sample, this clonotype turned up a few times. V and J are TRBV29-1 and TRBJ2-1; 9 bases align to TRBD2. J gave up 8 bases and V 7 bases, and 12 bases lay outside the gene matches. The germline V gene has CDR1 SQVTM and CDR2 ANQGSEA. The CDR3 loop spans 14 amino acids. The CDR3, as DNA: TGCAGCGACTGTCCGCTAGCGGGATGTCATGAGCAGTTCTTC. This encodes CSDCPLAGCHEQFF.

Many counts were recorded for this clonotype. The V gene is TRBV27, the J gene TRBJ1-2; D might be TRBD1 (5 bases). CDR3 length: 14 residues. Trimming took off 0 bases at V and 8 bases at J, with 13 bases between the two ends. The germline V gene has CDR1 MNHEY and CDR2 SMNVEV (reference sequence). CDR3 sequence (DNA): TGTGCCAGCAGTTTATCTGGCAGGGTGGAGGGCTACACCTTC. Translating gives CASSLSGRVEGYTF.

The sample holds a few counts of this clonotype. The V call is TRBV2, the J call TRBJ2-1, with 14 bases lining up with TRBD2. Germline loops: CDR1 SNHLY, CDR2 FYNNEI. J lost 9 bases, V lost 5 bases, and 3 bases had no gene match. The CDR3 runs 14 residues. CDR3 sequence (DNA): TGTGCCAGCAGTCCCGGACTAGCGGGGGGTGAGCAGTTCTTC. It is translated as CASSPGLAGGEQFF.

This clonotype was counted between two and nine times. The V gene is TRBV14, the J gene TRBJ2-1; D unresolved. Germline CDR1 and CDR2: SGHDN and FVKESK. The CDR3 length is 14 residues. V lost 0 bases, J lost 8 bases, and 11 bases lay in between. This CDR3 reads CASSQEARLDEQFF. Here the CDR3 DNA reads TGTGCCAGCAGCCAAGAGGCCAGGTTGGATGAGCAGTTCTTC.

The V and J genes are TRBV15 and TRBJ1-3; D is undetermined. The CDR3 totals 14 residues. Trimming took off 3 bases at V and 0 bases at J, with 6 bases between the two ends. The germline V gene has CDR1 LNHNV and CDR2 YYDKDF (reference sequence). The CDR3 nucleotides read TGTGCCACCAGCAGGGATAACTCTGGAAACACCATATATTTT. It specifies CATSRDNSGNTIYF.

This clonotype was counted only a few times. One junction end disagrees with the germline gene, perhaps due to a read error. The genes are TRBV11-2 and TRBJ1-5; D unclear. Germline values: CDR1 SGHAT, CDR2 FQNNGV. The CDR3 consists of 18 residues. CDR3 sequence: CDSSLDLGAEGSNQPQHF. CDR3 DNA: TGTGACAGCAGCTTAGATTTGGGAGCGGAGGGTAGCAATCAGCCCCAGCATTTT.

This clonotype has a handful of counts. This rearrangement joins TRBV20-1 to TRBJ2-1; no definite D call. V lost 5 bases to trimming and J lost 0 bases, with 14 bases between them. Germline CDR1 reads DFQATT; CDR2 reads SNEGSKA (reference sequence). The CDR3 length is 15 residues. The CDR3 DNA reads TGCAGTGCTCCTTCCCCGGCCCTCTCCTACAATGAGCAGTTCTTC. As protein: CSAPSPALSYNEQFF.

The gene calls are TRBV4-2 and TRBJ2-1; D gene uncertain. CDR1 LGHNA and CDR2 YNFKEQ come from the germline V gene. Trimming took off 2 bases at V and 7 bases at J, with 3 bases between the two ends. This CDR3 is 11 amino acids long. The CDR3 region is CASSQTNEQFF. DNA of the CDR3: TGTGCCAGCAGCCAAACGAATGAGCAGTTCTTC.

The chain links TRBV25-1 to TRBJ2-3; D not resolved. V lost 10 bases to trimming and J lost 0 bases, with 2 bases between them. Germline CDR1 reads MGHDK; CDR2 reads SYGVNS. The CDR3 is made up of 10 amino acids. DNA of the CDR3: TGTGCCACAAGCACAGATACGCAGTATTTT. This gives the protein CATSTDTQYF. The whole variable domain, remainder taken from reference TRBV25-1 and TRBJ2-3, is EADIYQTPRYLVIGTGKKITLECSQTMGHDKMYWYQQDPGMELHLIHYSYGVNSTEKGDLSSESTVSRIRTEHFPLTLESARPSHTSQYLCATSTDTQYFGPGTRLTVL.

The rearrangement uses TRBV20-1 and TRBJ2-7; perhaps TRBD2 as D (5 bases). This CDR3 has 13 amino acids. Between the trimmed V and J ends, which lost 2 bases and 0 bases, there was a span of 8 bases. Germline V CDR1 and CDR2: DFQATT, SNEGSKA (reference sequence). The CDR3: CSARTGFSYEQYF. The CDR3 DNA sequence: TGCAGTGCTAGAACGGGGTTCTCCTACGAGCAGTACTTC.

In DNA, the CDR3 is TGTGCCAGCAGCTTATCGGGGGACCAAGAGACCCAGTACTTC. This gives the protein CASSLSGDQETQYF. The rearrangement uses TRBV7-2 and TRBJ2-5, with D tentatively TRBD2 (6 bases). This CDR3 comprises 14 residues. CDR1 and CDR2 (germline): SGHTA, FQGNSA. V gave up 2 bases and J gave up 0 bases, with 7 bases separating them.

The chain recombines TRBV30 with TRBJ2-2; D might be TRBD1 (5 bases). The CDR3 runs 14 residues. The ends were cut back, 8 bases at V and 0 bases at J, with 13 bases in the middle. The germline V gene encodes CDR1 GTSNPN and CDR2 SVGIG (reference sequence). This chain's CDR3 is CARTLTANTGELFF. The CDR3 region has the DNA TGTGCCCGGACACTTACCGCGAACACCGGGGAGCTGTTTTTT.

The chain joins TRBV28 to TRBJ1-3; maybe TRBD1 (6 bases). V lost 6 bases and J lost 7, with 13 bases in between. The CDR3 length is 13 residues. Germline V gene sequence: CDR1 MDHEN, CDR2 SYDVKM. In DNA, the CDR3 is TGTGCCAGCAGCCTAAACAGGGCGAACACCATATATTTT. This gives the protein CASSLNRANTIYF.

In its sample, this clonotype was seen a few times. The CDR3 nucleotides read TGTGCTAGTGGTTTGGTGGAAGGGTTATACAACGAGCAGTACTTC. It encodes CASGLVEGLYNEQYF. The V and J genes are TRBV12-5 and TRBJ2-7; D remains unclear. This CDR3 has 15 amino acids. The germline V gene encodes CDR1 LGHNT and CDR2 FRNRAP. V lost 0 bases to trimming and J lost 5 bases, with 14 bases between them.

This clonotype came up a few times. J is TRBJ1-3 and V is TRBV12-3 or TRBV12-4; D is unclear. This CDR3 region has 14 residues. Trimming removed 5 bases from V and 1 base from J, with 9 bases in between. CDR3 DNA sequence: TGTGCCAGCAGTCCTTTGAGGTCTGGAAACACCATATATTTT. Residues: CASSPLRSGNTIYF.

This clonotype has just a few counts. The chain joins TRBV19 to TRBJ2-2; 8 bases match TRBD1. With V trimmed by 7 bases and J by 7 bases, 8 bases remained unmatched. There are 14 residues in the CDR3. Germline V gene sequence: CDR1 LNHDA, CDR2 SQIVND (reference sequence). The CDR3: CASTGTGSHGELFF. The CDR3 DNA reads TGTGCCAGTACCGGGACAGGTTCCCACGGGGAGCTGTTTTTT. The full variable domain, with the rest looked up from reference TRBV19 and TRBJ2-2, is DGGITQSPKYLFRKEGQNVTLSCEQNLNHDAMYWYRQDPGQGLRLIYYSQIVNDFQKGDIAEGYSVSREKKESFPLTVTSAQKNPTAFYLCASTGTGSHGELFFGEGSRLTVL.